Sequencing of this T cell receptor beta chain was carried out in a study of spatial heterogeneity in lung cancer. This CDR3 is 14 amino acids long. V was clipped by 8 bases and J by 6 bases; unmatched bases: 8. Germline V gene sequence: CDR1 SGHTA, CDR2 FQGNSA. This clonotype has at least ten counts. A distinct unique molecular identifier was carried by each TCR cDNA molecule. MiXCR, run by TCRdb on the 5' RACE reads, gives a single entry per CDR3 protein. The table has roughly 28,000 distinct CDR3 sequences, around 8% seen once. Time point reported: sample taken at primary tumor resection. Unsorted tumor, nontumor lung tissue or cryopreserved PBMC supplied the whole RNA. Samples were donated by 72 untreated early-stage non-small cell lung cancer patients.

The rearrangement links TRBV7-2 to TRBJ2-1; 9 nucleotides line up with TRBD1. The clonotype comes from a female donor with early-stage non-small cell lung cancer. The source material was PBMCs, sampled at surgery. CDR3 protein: CASSGQGIPNEQFF. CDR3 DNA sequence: TGTGCCAGCTCGGGACAGGGTATCCCCAATGAGCAGTTCTTC.